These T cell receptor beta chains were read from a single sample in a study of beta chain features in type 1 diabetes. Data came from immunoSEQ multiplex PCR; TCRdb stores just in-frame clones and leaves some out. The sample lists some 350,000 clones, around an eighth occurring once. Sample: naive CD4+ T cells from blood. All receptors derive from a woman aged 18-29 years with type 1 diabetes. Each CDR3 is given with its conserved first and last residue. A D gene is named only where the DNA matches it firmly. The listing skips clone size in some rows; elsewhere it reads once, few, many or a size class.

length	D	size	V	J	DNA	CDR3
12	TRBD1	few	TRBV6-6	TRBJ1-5	TGTGCCACCGGGACAGACGGCCAGCCCCAGCATTTT	CATGTDGQPQHF
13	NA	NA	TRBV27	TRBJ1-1	TGTGCCAGCAGTTCTAACAGATGGACTGAAGCTTTCTTT	CASSSNRWTEAFF
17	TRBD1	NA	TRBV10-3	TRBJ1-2	TGTGCCATCAGTCAACGAGCCGGGACAGGGGGCGGCTATGGCTACACCTTC	CAISQRAGTGGGYGYTF
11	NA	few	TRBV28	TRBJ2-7	TGTGCCAGCAGTATTAATTACGAGCAGTACTTC	CASSINYEQYF
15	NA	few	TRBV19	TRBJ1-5	TGTGCCAGTAGTATGGATAGGGGGACGGGTCAGCCCCAGCATTTT	CASSMDRGTGQPQHF
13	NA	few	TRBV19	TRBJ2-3	TGTGCCAGTAGTAGCCGACTCACAGATACGCAGTATTTT	CASSSRLTDTQYF
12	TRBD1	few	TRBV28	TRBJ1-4	TGTGCCAGCAGATCGACAGGGGTATGGCTGTTTTTT	CASRSTGVWLFF
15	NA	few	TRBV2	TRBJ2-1	TGTGCCAGCAGTGAAAGTCTCGTCCGGGTCAATGAGCAGTTCTTC	CASSESLVRVNEQFF
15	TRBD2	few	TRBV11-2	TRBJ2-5	TGTGCCAGCAGCCCCTCCGGACTAGCGCCAGAGACCCAGTACTTC	CASSPSGLAPETQYF
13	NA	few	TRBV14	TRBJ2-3	TGTGCCAGCAGCCAGAGTCGTCTAGACACGCAGTATTTT	CASSQSRLDTQYF
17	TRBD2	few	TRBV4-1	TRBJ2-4	TGCGCCAGCAGCTTCGGACTAGCGGGCCCCAGGGAAAACATTCAGTACTTC	CASSFGLAGPRENIQYF
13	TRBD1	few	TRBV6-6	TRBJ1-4	TGTGCCAGCAACCAGGGGGCGGGGGAAAAACTGTTTTTT	CASNQGAGEKLFF
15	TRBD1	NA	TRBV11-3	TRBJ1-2	TGTGCCAGCAGCTGGGGACAGGCGGCTAACTATGGCTACACCTTC	CASSWGQAANYGYTF
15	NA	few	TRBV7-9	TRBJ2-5	TGTGCCAGCAGCTTTAGGAGGGAACTACAAGAGACCCAGTACTTC	CASSFRRELQETQYF
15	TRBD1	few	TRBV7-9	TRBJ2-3	TGTGCCAGCAGCATCACAGGGGTTCGCACAGATACGCAGTATTTT	CASSITGVRTDTQYF
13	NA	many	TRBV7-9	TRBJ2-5	TGTGCCAGCAGCCGCCTGGGCATGGAGACCCAGTACTTC	CASSRLGMETQYF
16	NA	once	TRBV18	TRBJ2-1	TGTGCCAGCTCCCTGACCAGGGCAGGGGAGTACAATGAGCAGTTCTTC	CASSLTRAGEYNEQFF
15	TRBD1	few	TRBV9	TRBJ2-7	TGTGCCAGCAGCGCAACGGGACAGATATCCTACGAGCAGTACTTC	CASSATGQISYEQYF
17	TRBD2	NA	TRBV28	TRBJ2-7	TGTGCCAGCAGTTTGGCTGGACTAAGCGGGAGCTTCTACGAGCAGTACTTC	CASSLAGLSGSFYEQYF
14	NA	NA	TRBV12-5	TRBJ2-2	TGTGCTAGTGGCCGACAGGCGGACACCGGGGAGCTGTTTTTT	CASGRQADTGELFF
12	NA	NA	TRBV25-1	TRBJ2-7	TGTGCCAGCAGTTCACTCACTTACGAGCAGTACTTC	CASSSLTYEQYF
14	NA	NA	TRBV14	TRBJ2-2	TGTGCCAGCAGCCAAACGACAGCGTCCGGGGAGCTGTTTTTT	CASSQTTASGELFF
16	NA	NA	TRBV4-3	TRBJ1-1	TGCGCCAGCAGCCAAGATGTGGAGCGTTGGTACACTGAAGCTTTCTTT	CASSQDVERWYTEAFF